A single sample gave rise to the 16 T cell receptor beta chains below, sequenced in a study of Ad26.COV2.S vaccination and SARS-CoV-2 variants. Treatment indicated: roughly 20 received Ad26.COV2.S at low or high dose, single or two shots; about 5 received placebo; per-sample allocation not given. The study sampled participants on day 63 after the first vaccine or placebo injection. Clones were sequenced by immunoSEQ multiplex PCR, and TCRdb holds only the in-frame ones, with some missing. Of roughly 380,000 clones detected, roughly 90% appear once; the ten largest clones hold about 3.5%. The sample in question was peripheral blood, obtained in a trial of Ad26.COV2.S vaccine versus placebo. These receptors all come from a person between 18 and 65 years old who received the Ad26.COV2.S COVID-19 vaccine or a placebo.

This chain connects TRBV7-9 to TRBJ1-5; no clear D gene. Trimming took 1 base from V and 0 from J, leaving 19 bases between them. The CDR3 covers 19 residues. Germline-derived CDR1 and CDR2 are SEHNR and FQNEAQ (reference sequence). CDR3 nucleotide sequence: TGTGCCAGCAGCTTAGTTGCAGGCCCGCCGGATTATAGCAATCAGCCCCAGCATTTT. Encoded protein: CASSLVAGPPDYSNQPQHF.

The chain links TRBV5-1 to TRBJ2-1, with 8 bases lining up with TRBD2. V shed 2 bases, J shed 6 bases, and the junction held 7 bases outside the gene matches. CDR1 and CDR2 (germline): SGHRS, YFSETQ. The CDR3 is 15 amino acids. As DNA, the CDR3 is TGCGCCAGCAGCTTTCTCGGACTAGCCTCCAATGAGCAGTTCTTC. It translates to CASSFLGLASNEQFF.

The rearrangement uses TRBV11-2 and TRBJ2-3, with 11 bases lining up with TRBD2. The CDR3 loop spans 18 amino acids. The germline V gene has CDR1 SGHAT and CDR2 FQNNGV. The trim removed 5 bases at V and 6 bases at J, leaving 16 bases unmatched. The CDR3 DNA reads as TGTGCCAGCAGCCCGAGGTTGGGTAGCGGGGGGGGAGAGGATACGCAGTATTTT. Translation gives CASSPRLGSGGGEDTQYF.

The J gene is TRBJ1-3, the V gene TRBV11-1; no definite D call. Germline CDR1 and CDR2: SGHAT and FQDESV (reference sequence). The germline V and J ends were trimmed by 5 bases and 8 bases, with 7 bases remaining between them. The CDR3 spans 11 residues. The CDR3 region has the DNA TGTGCCAGCAGCCTTGCGGACACCATATATTTT. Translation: CASSLADTIYF.

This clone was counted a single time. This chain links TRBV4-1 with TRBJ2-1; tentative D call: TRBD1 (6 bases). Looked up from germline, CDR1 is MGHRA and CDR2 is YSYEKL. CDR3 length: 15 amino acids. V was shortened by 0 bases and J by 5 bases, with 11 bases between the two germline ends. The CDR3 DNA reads TGCGCCAGCAGCCAAGATTCAGGGGTCAACAATGAGCAGTTCTTC. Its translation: CASSQDSGVNNEQFF.

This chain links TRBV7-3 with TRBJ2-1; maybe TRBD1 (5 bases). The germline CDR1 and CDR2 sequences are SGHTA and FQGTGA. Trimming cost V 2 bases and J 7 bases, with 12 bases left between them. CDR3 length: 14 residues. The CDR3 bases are TGTGCCAGCAGCTTAGGTATTCAGGGTAATGAGCAGTTCTTC. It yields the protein CASSLGIQGNEQFF.

This chain's CDR3 is CASSQGRPSSYNEQFF. CDR3 bases: TGTGCCAGCAGCCAAGGACGGCCGAGCTCCTACAATGAGCAGTTCTTC. The genes are TRBV3-1 (or the pseudogene TRBV3-2) and TRBJ2-1; D not resolved. The CDR3 has 16 amino acids. V shed 1 base and J shed 0 bases, with 10 bases lying between them. Germline V gene data show CDR1 as LGHDT and CDR2 as YNNKEL (reference sequence).

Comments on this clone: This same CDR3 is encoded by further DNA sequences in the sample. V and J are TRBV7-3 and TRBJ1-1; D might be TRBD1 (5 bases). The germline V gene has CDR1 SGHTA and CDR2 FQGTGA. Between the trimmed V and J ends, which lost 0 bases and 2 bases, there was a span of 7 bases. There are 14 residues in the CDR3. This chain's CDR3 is CASSLTGANTEAFF. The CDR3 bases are TGTGCCAGCAGCTTAACAGGGGCAAACACTGAAGCTTTCTTT.

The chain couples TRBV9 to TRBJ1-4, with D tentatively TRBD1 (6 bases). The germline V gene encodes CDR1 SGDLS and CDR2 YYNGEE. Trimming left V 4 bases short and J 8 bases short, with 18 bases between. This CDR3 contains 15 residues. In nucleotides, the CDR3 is TGTGCCAGCAGCCCGAGCGGGGGCGGAGGGGAAAAACTGTTTTTT. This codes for CASSPSGGGGEKLFF.

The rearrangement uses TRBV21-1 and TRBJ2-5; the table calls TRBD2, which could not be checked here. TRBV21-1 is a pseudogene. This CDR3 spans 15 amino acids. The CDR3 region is CASPLLRGNQETQYF. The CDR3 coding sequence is TGTGCCAGTCCCCTGTTGCGGGGGAACCAAGAGACCCAGTACTTC.

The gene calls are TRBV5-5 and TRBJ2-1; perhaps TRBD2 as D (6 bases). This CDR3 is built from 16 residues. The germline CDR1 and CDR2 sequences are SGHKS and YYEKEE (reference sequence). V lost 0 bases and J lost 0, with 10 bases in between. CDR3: CASSLAGGLSYNEQFF. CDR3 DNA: TGTGCCAGCAGCTTGGCCGGGGGTCTCTCCTACAATGAGCAGTTCTTC.

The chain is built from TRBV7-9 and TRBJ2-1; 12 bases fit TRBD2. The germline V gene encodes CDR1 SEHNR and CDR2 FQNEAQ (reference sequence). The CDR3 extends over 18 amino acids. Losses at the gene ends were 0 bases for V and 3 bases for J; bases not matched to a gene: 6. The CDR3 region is CASSLAIRTSGIYNEQFF. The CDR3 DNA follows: TGTGCCAGCAGCTTAGCGATCAGGACTAGCGGGATCTACAATGAGCAGTTCTTC.

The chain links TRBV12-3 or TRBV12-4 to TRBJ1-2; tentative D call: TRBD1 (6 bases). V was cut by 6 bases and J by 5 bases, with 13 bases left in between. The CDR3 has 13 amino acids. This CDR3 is CASSAPQGYGYTF. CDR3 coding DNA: TGTGCCAGCAGCGCTCCACAGGGTTATGGCTACACCTTC.

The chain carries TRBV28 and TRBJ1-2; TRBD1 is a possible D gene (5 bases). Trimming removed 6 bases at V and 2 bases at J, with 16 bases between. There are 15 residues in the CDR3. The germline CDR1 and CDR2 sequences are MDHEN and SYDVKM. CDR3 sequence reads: CASSPRGKGNYGYTF. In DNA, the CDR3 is TGTGCCAGCAGCCCTCGGGGCAAGGGGAACTATGGCTACACCTTC.

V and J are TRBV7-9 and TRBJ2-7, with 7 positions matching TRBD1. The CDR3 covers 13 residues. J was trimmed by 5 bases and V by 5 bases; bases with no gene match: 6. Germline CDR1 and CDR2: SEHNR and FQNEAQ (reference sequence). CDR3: CASSRGGADEQYF. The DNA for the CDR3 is TGTGCCAGCAGCAGAGGGGGCGCGGACGAGCAGTACTTC.

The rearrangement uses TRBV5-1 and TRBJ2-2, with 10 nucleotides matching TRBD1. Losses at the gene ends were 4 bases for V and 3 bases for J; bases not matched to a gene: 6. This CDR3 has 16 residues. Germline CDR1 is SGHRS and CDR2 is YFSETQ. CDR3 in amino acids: CASSPAGTGDTGELFF. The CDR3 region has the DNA TGCGCCAGCAGCCCGGCAGGGACAGGGGACACCGGGGAGCTGTTTTTT.